These T cell receptor beta chains were read from a single sample in a study of blood T cell repertoires in COVID-19. Method: immunoSEQ multiplex PCR; TCRdb's copy keeps in-frame clones and lacks some. The sample has around 15,000 clones, 70% to 90% seen once. Input material: peripheral blood. The source is a woman in her sixties or seventies in a cohort sampled during active or convalescent COVID-19. Each CDR3 is given with its conserved first and last residue. D genes are given only for firm matches. Clone size is not always given. Where it is, it says once, few, many or a class for expanded clones.

j_call d_call clone_size v_call cdr3_length cdr3_nt cdr3_aa
TRBJ2-2 NA NA TRBV4-3 15 TGCGCCAGCGGCGTGGGCAGGGGTATAACCGGGGAGCTGTTTTTT CASGVGRGITGELFF
TRBJ1-2 NA NA TRBV4-1 14 TGCGCCAGCAGCCAAGACCCCGCGAACTATGGCTACACCTTC CASSQDPANYGYTF
TRBJ2-7 NA NA TRBV12-3/TRBV12-4 12 TGTGCCAGCAGTTTAGATCCCGGCGAGCAGTACTTC CASSLDPGEQYF
TRBJ2-5 TRBD2 NA TRBV30 13 TGTGCCTGGAGCCCGGGACTACAAGAGACCCAGTACTTC CAWSPGLQETQYF
TRBJ1-3 NA NA TRBV19 16 TGTGCCAGTAGTGATCGTCGGGAAAACTCTGGAAACACCATATATTTT CASSDRRENSGNTIYF
TRBJ1-3 NA NA TRBV2 13 TGTGCCAGCACACAGTTCACTGGAAACACCATATATTTT CASTQFTGNTIYF
TRBJ2-2 NA NA TRBV5-1 14 TGCGCCAGCGGACTTCGAGGACGCACCGGGGAGCTGTTTTTT CASGLRGRTGELFF
TRBJ2-1 TRBD2 NA TRBV4-1 16 TGCGCCAGCAGCCAAGGTCGGACTAGCGGGTACAATGAGCAGTTCTTC CASSQGRTSGYNEQFF
TRBJ1-5 NA NA TRBV20-1 13 TGCAGTGCTAGTCGTCAGGCAGGTCAGCCCCAGCATTTT CSASRQAGQPQHF
TRBJ2-3 TRBD2 NA TRBV28 16 TGTGCCAGCAGGTCCCTCGGAGCGGGGGGCACAGATACGCAGTATTTT CASRSLGAGGTDTQYF
TRBJ1-2 NA NA TRBV28 14 TGTGCCAGCAGTACTACAGGGTTCAACTATGGCTACACCTTC CASSTTGFNYGYTF
TRBJ1-2 NA NA TRBV28 13 TGTGCCAGCAGTACCACCGGGATCTATGGCTACACCTTC CASSTTGIYGYTF
TRBJ2-5 NA NA TRBV7-8 15 TGTGCCAGCAGCTTAGGGGAGCGAACCCAAGAGACCCAGTACTTC CASSLGERTQETQYF
TRBJ2-3 TRBD2 few TRBV6-2/TRBV6-3 13 TGTGCCAGCAGTTACACTAGCGGTGATACGCAGTATTTT CASSYTSGDTQYF
TRBJ1-5 NA NA TRBV5-1 15 TGCGCCAGCAGCTTGGAGGGGGTTAGCAATCAGCCCCAGCATTTT CASSLEGVSNQPQHF
TRBJ1-1 NA once TRBV12-3/TRBV12-4 11 TGTGCCAGCAGCGAAAGAGGGGAAGCTTTCTTT CASSERGEAFF
TRBJ2-2 TRBD1 NA TRBV4-1 16 TGCGCCAGCAGCAAAGCAGGGACAGGGGGCTCCGGGGAGCTGTTTTTT CASSKAGTGGSGELFF
TRBJ1-1 NA NA TRBV4-3 15 TGCGCCAGCAGCCAAGATTGGGGGGGTGCCACTGAAGCTTTCTTT CASSQDWGGATEAFF
TRBJ2-5 TRBD1 NA TRBV6-2/TRBV6-3 21 TGTGCCAGCAGTTACCCGTCGACAGGGGGCTCCGCGCGGTGGAGGAAAAAGACCCAGTACTTC CASSYPSTGGSARWRKKTQYF
TRBJ2-1 NA NA TRBV4-1 16 TGCGCCAGCAGCCAAGAAGGGGGAACCCCTTACAATGAGCAGTTCTTC CASSQEGGTPYNEQFF
TRBJ2-5 TRBD2 NA TRBV4-2 17 TGTGCCAGCAGCCAAGTGGCTAGCGGGGGGCTACCAGAGACCCAGTACTTC CASSQVASGGLPETQYF
TRBJ2-2 TRBD1 few TRBV24-1 13 TGTGCCACCAGAACAGGGGAGACCGGGGAGCTGTTTTTT CATRTGETGELFF